This TCR beta chain was profiled in a study of PD-1 blockade in classical Hodgkin lymphoma. V shed 3 bases and J shed 6 bases, with 15 bases lying between them. The germline V gene encodes CDR1 SGHAT and CDR2 FQNNGV. The CDR3 sequence is 15 residues long. Stated time point: cycle 4 day 1 (C4D1), after about 6 weeks of nivolumab. Every patient experienced relapse after autologous stem cell transplantation, and brentuximab vedotin exposure varied. This clone has more than one count but fewer than ten. TCRdb's copy holds only in-frame clones and misses some; the assay was immunoSEQ multiplex PCR. The table has about 41,000 clones, about two thirds seen once.

This sample comprised peripheral blood mononuclear cells (PBMCs), obtained before the fourth cycle of nivolumab. The source of this sequence is a human donor with classical Hodgkin lymphoma. V is TRBV11-2 and J is TRBJ2-4, with D possibly being TRBD1 (7 bases). CDR3 nucleotide sequence: TGTGCCAGCAGCTTGGGGCGGGGACAGATAAACATTCAGTACTTC. It translates to CASSLGRGQINIQYF.